This TCR beta chain was sequenced in a study of shared clonotypes between healthy human individuals. Study-wide background: Each donor contributed plates that comprised three CD4 naive, three CD4 memory, two CD8 naive and one CD8 memory. Study outcomes and limitations: Larger estimated richness was generally seen in naive subsets than in memory subsets. Some clonotypes were shared by all four sorted-subset donors, while others were not shared. The non-shared ones had lower generation probabilities than the shared ones.

Each subset's genomic DNA was shared equally among a number of immunoSEQ plates. Profiling relied on immunoSEQ multiplex PCR, and the TCRdb table lists in-frame clones only, not all of them. The sample contains under 750,000 clones, over 60% of which appear only once. With regard to this clone: Its target is not known.

With 0 bases removed from V and 3 bases from J, the gap between germline ends came to 9 bases. The CDR3 has 15 residues. Germline CDR1 and CDR2: SGHRS and YFSETQ. This chain uses TRBV5-1 with TRBJ2-2; no clear D. The sequence was obtained from a woman between 25 and 40 years old in good health. Sequencing input: memory CD4+ T cells sorted from blood. Subset described: CD45RA-negative fraction. The CDR3 sequence: CASSLGGRDTGELFF. The CDR3 nucleotides read TGCGCCAGCAGCTTGGGAGGTCGTGACACCGGGGAGCTGTTTTTT. The full variable domain, with the rest looked up from reference TRBV5-1 and TRBJ2-2, is KAGVTQTPRYLIKTRGQQVTLSCSPISGHRSVSWYQQTPGQGLQFLFEYFSETQRNKGNFPGRFSGRQFSNSRSEMNVSTLELGDSALYLCASSLGGRDTGELFFGEGSRLTVL.